Sequencing of this T cell receptor beta chain was carried out in a study of OX40 agonist ivuxolimab in advanced cancers. This clone has just a few counts. Its specificity is not known. Study-level findings and limits: In the expanded peripheral T cells, antigen specificity was never determined. Fewer expanded clones were found on average in CD4+ than in CD8+ T cells.

Repertoires were generated with immunoSEQ multiplex PCR, while TCRdb's copy carries only in-frame clones and drops some. This table has 13,000 to 15,000 clones, 77% appearing once. The TCR was taken from an adult with an advanced solid tumor such as melanoma, head and neck, liver or kidney cancer. This material consisted of CD4+ or CD8+ T cells sorted from blood, taken in a trial of the OX40 agonist ivuxolimab.

The CDR3 loop is CATSRSSFQTSVNTGELFF. CDR3 nucleotide sequence: TGTGCCACCAGCAGATCCTCCTTCCAGACTAGCGTGAACACCGGGGAGCTGTTTTTT. The chain is built from TRBV15 and TRBJ2-2; the match to TRBD2 covers 8 bases. Germline-derived CDR1 and CDR2 are LNHNV and YYDKDF (reference sequence). This CDR3 is 19 amino acids long. Trimming cost V 2 bases and J 1 base; bases outside gene matches: 12.